This T cell receptor (beta chain) was recorded in a study of monozygotic twins with inflammatory bowel disease. The CDR3 runs to 18 residues. Looked up from germline, CDR1 is SGHRS and CDR2 is YFSETQ. TCRdb reprocessed the 5' RACE reads and reports one entry per CDR3 protein, with no DNA. The sample holds 300,000 to 400,000 distinct CDR3 sequences. This clonotype was sampled from a human donor with ulcerative colitis or Crohn's disease, or a healthy co-twin of an affected twin (not recorded which). The rearrangement joins TRBV5-1 to TRBJ2-1; TCRdb indicates TRBD2, and absent DNA this call remains unverified. Sample: blood. The CDR3 reads CASSLATSSGDFYNEQFF.